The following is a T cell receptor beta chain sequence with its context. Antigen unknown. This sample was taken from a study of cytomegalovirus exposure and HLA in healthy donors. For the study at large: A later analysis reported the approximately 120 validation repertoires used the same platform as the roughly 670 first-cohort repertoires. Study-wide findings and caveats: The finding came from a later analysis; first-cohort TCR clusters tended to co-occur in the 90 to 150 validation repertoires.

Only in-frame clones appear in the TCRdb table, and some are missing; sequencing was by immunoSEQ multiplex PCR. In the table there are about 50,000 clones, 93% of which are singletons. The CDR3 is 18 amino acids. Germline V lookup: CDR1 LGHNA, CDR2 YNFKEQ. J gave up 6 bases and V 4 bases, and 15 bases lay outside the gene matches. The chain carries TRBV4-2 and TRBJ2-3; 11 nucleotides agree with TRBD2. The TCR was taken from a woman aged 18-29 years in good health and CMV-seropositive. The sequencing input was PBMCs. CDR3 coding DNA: TGTGCCAGCAGCCGGGCGCCCCTCGGAGCTAGCGGGGGGGATACGCAGTATTTT. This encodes CASSRAPLGASGGDTQYF.